This T cell receptor (beta chain) was captured by sequencing in a study of T cells expressing NK-cell markers. Across the study: The sequencing cohort of eight donors included seven HCMV-seropositive individuals and one seronegative individual.

Germline V gene sequence: CDR1 KGHDR, CDR2 SFDVKD. The length of the CDR3 is 13 residues. TCRdb reprocessed the 5' RACE reads; each CDR3 protein has one entry and no DNA is given. Recorded for this sample: about 390,000 distinct CDR3 sequences. The chain carries TRBV24-1 and TRBJ1-5. The sequence was obtained from a woman between 50 and 59 years old in good health. Material for sequencing was blood T cells: a sorted CD56 or NKG2C T cell subset, CD4+ or CD8+ T cells, or bulk PBMC T cells (not recorded which). The CDR3 sequence: CATSAQPNQPQHF.